This T cell receptor (beta chain) was observed in a study of blood T cell repertoires in COVID-19. Profiled with immunoSEQ multiplex PCR; TCRdb holds only in-frame clones, not every one. The top ten clones hold 4% to 6% of a sample with over 200,000 clones, about nine tenths of them seen once. The CDR3 totals 17 residues. Germline CDR1 and CDR2: MGHRA and YSYEKL. J gave up 3 bases and V 0 bases, and 10 bases lay outside the gene matches. The origin of this receptor is a woman aged 40 to 55 with acute or convalescent COVID-19. Sequencing was performed on peripheral blood. This chain joins TRBV4-1 and TRBJ2-5; 7 bases map to TRBD1. In DNA form, the CDR3 reads TGCGCCAGCAGCCAAGATTGCCGGGACAGTCGGGAAGAGACCCAGTACTTC. It encodes CASSQDCRDSREETQYF.